The 29 T cell receptor beta chains below all came from one sample that was sequenced in a study of T-cell memory formation after mild COVID-19. TCRdb re-called the 5' RACE reads with MiXCR, one entry per CDR3 protein. The sample consists of about 320,000 distinct CDR3 sequences, roughly an eighth of them appearing once. The source material was PBMCs or a T cell subset sorted from them (not recorded which). The receptors were sampled from a man aged 18 to 30 who had mild COVID-19 (a few samples of this study predate the infection). Cell type and time point are not known.

V and J are TRBV7-3 and TRBJ1-3; tentatively, D is TRBD1 (5 bases). The V end lost 5 bases, the J end lost 0 bases, and 11 bases lay between the germline ends. This CDR3 is built from 15 residues. Germline V gives CDR1 SGHTA, CDR2 FQGTGA. The CDR3 DNA reads TGTGCCAGCAGCCAATTGGGGCTCTCTGGAAACACCATATATTTT. Protein: CASSQLGLSGNTIYF.

This clonotype was detected only a few times. This chain uses TRBV4-3 with TRBJ1-5, with 8 bases matching TRBD1. The V and J ends lost 4 bases and 8 bases, in that order; junction bases with no gene match: 4. This CDR3 comprises 13 residues. Germline-derived CDR1 and CDR2 are LGHNA and YSLEER. The CDR3 bases are TGCGCCAGCAGCCCCCAGGGGGCTGAGCCCCAGCATTTT. Its protein product is CASSPQGAEPQHF.

The chain recombines TRBV10-3 with TRBJ2-5; the D gene is possibly TRBD1 (5 bases). Per the germline V gene, CDR1 is ENHRY and CDR2 is SYGVKD. Trimming took off 7 bases at V and 2 bases at J, with 17 bases between the two ends. The CDR3 sequence is 15 residues long. In DNA form, the CDR3 reads TGTGCCATCATCATCCTTCGGACAAAACAAGAGACCCAGTACTTC. Translating it yields CAIIILRTKQETQYF.

The chain uses TRBV4-1 and TRBJ2-2, with 10 bases aligning to TRBD1. There are 16 residues in the CDR3. Losses at the gene ends were 7 bases for V and 5 bases for J; bases not matched to a gene: 10. Germline V gene data show CDR1 as MGHRA and CDR2 as YSYEKL. CDR3 nucleotides: TGCGCCAGCACCAGGGACCTGGGACAGGGGACCGGGGAGCTGTTTTTT. Its protein is CASTRDLGQGTGELFF.

The V and J genes are TRBV28 and TRBJ2-3; D may be TRBD1 (6 bases). The CDR3 runs to 12 residues. CDR1 and CDR2 (germline): MDHEN, SYDVKM. Trimming shortened V by 8 bases and J by 4 bases, and 10 bases separated the two germline ends. In DNA, the CDR3 is TGTGCCAGCGCGACAGGTCCAGATACGCAGTATTTT. Its protein is CASATGPDTQYF.

The chain joins TRBV7-2 to TRBJ1-4; TRBD1 might be the D (5 bases). The germline V gene encodes CDR1 SGHTA and CDR2 FQGNSA. V was trimmed by 1 base and J by 5 bases, leaving 8 bases between them. The CDR3 runs 14 residues. CDR3 DNA: TGTGCCAGCAGCTTAGTGTGGGGGAATGAAAAACTGTTTTTT. Amino acid sequence: CASSLVWGNEKLFF.

The chain joins TRBV18 to TRBJ1-2, with D possibly TRBD1 on 6 matching bases. The CDR3 consists of 17 residues. V lost 6 bases, J lost 1 base, and 21 bases lay in between. The germline V gene encodes CDR1 KGHSH and CDR2 LQKENI. Here the CDR3 DNA reads TGTGCCAGCTCCCCCACAATTACGGGACAACATAACTATGGCTACACCTTC. This sequence encodes CASSPTITGQHNYGYTF.

There are many counts of this clonotype. V and J are TRBV18 and TRBJ2-5; weak D call: TRBD2 (6 bases). The V end was cut by 0 bases, the J end by 3 bases, with 8 bases between. Per the germline V gene, CDR1 is KGHSH and CDR2 is LQKENI. The CDR3 is made up of 14 amino acids. CDR3 loop: CASSPPWGEETQYF. CDR3 bases: TGTGCCAGCTCACCACCGTGGGGGGAAGAGACCCAGTACTTC.

This clonotype appeared a few times. This chain links TRBV3-1 with TRBJ2-2, with 9 nucleotides matching TRBD1. The CDR3 is 18 residues long. The germline gives CDR1 LGHDT, CDR2 YNNKEL (reference sequence). V trimming: 0 bases; J trimming: 5 bases; junction bases outside the gene matches: 10. CDR3 protein: CASSQDRVQGAPTGELFF. The CDR3 bases are TGTGCCAGCAGCCAAGATCGAGTACAGGGGGCGCCGACCGGGGAGCTGTTTTTT.

The genes are TRBV7-3 and TRBJ2-1; 14 bases map to TRBD2. V was pared by 3 bases and J by 7 bases, with 5 bases of the junction left unmatched. The CDR3 covers 16 residues. CDR1 and CDR2 from the germline V gene are SGHTA and FQGTGA. The CDR3 spells CASSFLGLAGGNEQFF. The CDR3 DNA is TGTGCCAGCAGCTTTTTAGGACTAGCGGGAGGAAATGAGCAGTTCTTC.

The chain carries TRBV18 and TRBJ1-2; D is undetermined. The ends were cut back, 3 bases at V and 2 bases at J, with 4 bases in the middle. Germline assignment: CDR1 KGHSH and CDR2 LQKENI. CDR3 size: 12 residues. The DNA of the CDR3 is TGTGCCAGCTCACCTCACAACTATGGCTACACCTTC. Protein sequence: CASSPHNYGYTF.

The chain has TRBV29-1 and TRBJ1-1, with TRBD1 matching over 8 bases. The germline gives CDR1 SQVTM, CDR2 ANQGSEA. This CDR3 is built from 12 residues. V was pared by 7 bases and J by 3 bases, with 4 bases of the junction left unmatched. CDR3 region: CSATGVDTEAFF. The CDR3 DNA sequence: TGCAGCGCGACAGGGGTTGACACTGAAGCTTTCTTT.

The table lists this clonotype with a few counts. The rearrangement links TRBV6-5 to TRBJ1-1, with 9 bases aligning to TRBD1. Per the germline V gene, CDR1 is MNHEY and CDR2 is SVGAGI. The CDR3 totals 14 residues. The V gene end was trimmed by 4 bases and the J gene end by 4 bases; junction bases not matched to a gene: 4. CDR3 residues: CASSWGTGSTEAFF. DNA for the CDR3: TGTGCCAGCAGTTGGGGGACAGGGAGCACTGAAGCTTTCTTT.

This clonotype turned up a few times. This rearrangement joins TRBV2 to TRBJ1-1; weak D call: TRBD1 (6 bases). This CDR3 is 13 amino acids long. Germline loops: CDR1 SNHLY, CDR2 FYNNEI. V lost 2 bases and J lost 4, with 8 bases in between. CDR3 sequence reads: CASSEWGRTEAFF. CDR3 coding DNA: TGTGCCAGCAGTGAATGGGGGCGCACTGAAGCTTTCTTT.

The V and J genes are TRBV7-9 and TRBJ1-1, with D possibly being TRBD1 (5 bases). Germline V gene data show CDR1 as SEHNR and CDR2 as FQNEAQ (reference sequence). Trimming shortened V by 7 bases and J by 3 bases, and 15 bases separated the two germline ends. The CDR3 totals 14 residues. CDR3 coding DNA: TGTGCCAGCACCCCCGGAGGGGCTTACACTGAAGCTTTCTTT. Translating gives CASTPGGAYTEAFF.

CDR3 bases: TGTGCCAGCAGCCCTGAGCTCTGGGGTGCCAACGTCCTGACTTTC. Its translation is CASSPELWGANVLTF. V usage is TRBV7-2 and J usage is TRBJ2-6; D is unclear. Trimming removed 5 bases from V and 7 bases from J, with 15 bases in between. The CDR3 totals 15 residues. Germline V gene lookup returns CDR1 SGHTA and CDR2 FQGNSA.

J is TRBJ1-1 and V is TRBV6-1, with D possibly TRBD1 on 6 matching bases. This CDR3 region has 14 residues. V lost 2 bases, J lost 6 bases, and 13 bases lay in between. Germline lookup yields CDR1 MNHNS and CDR2 SASEGT. The CDR3 sequence is CASSELDRRAEAFF. The DNA for the CDR3 is TGTGCCAGCAGTGAACTCGACAGGAGGGCTGAAGCTTTCTTT.

This clonotype came up a few times. The chain joins TRBV27 to TRBJ1-1; tentatively, D is TRBD1 (5 bases). There are 13 residues in the CDR3. Trimming took off 5 bases at V and 8 bases at J, with 15 bases between the two ends. From germline, CDR1 is MNHEY and CDR2 SMNVEV (reference sequence). In DNA form, the CDR3 reads TGTGCCAGCAGTCCTCACAGGCGGGGGGAAGCTTTCTTT. Protein product: CASSPHRRGEAFF.

This clonotype was seen a few times. V and J are TRBV10-2 and TRBJ2-2, with TRBD2 matching over 9 bases. Germline lookup yields CDR1 WSHSY and CDR2 SAAADI. This CDR3 is built from 16 residues. V dropped 6 bases and J dropped 5; count of bases not matched to a gene: 10. The CDR3 DNA reads TGCGCCAGCAGCCCTCGCGGGGGGGCGGGTACCGGGGAGCTGTTTTTT. Its translation: CASSPRGGAGTGELFF.

The V gene is TRBV4-2, the J gene TRBJ1-2; 7 nucleotides agree with TRBD1. Germline V gene lookup returns CDR1 LGHNA and CDR2 YNFKEQ. This CDR3 comprises 14 residues. After removal of 3 bases from V and 2 bases from J, the junction contained 3 bases not matched to a gene. CDR3 sequence: CASSQRTGNYGYTF. The CDR3 bases are TGTGCCAGCAGCCAGAGGACAGGAAACTATGGCTACACCTTC.

For this clonotype: Possible read error: a much larger clone is one base away. The V gene is TRBV4-1, the J gene TRBJ2-1, with unresolved D. V lost 0 bases to trimming and J lost 10 bases, with 22 bases between them. The CDR3 covers 17 residues. The germline CDR1 and CDR2 sequences are MGHRA and YSYEKL. The CDR3 loop reads CASSQDLIRTLLKEQFF. The CDR3 bases are TGCGCCAGCAGCCAAGATTTGATACGGACCCTCCTCAAGGAGCAGTTCTTC.

This clonotype came up a few times. V and J are TRBV5-4 and TRBJ1-1; D unclear. Germline lookup yields CDR1 SGHNT and CDR2 YYREEE (reference sequence). The CDR3 has 15 residues. Trimming shortened V by 4 bases and J by 0 bases, and 13 bases separated the two germline ends. The CDR3 nucleotides read TGTGCCAGCAGCGCCTACGACGGATTGAACACTGAAGCTTTCTTT. Protein: CASSAYDGLNTEAFF.

This clonotype occurred many times. The chain employs TRBV4-2 and TRBJ2-6; 8 nucleotides match TRBD2. The CDR3 loop spans 16 amino acids. V shed 0 bases, J shed 4 bases, and the junction held 2 bases outside the gene matches. Germline V gene lookup returns CDR1 LGHNA and CDR2 YNFKEQ. The CDR3 sequence is CASSQEAGVGANVLTF. For the CDR3, the DNA is TGTGCCAGCAGCCAAGAAGCGGGGGTCGGGGCCAACGTCCTGACTTTC.

This clonotype has only a few counts. The chain carries TRBV10-3 and TRBJ2-7, with TRBD2 matching over 8 bases. Per germline, CDR1 ENHRY and CDR2 SYGVKD. V lost 4 bases, J lost 0 bases, and 8 bases stayed unmatched. The CDR3 loop spans 16 amino acids. CDR3 in DNA: TGTGCCATCAGTGGGTTAGCGGGGCGTAGCTCCTACGAGCAGTACTTC. It yields the protein CAISGLAGRSSYEQYF.

Only a few counts were recorded for this clonotype. The chain uses TRBV15 and TRBJ2-7; 10 bases align to TRBD1. This CDR3 is 15 amino acids long. Germline trimming cut 1 base from V and 6 bases from J; bases unmatched to any gene: 6. Germline CDR1 reads LNHNV; CDR2 reads YYDKDF (reference sequence). CDR3 protein: CATSRAGTGDLEQYF. The CDR3 DNA is TGTGCCACCAGCAGAGCGGGGACAGGGGATCTCGAGCAGTACTTC.

The chain has TRBV27 and TRBJ2-3; unclear D gene. Trimming took off 5 bases at V and 3 bases at J, with 12 bases between the two ends. The CDR3 extends over 14 amino acids. CDR1 is MNHEY, CDR2 SMNVEV, per germline (reference sequence). CDR3 region: CASSPALGTDTQYF. CDR3 nucleotide sequence: TGTGCCAGCAGTCCCGCCCTCGGGACAGATACGCAGTATTTT.

This clonotype was observed a few times. This chain links TRBV11-1 with TRBJ1-4; D perhaps matches TRBD1 (6 bases). The V gene lost 6 bases and the J gene lost 8 bases, with 13 bases spanning the gap. CDR3 length: 13 amino acids. Germline lookup yields CDR1 SGHAT and CDR2 FQDESV (reference sequence). The chain's CDR3 is CASRFTGNEKLFF. The CDR3, as DNA: TGTGCCAGCAGATTCACAGGGAACGAAAAACTGTTTTTT. Variable domain in full (rest from reference TRBV11-1 and TRBJ1-4): EAEVAQSPRYKITEKSQAVAFWCDPISGHATLYWYRQILGQGPELLVQFQDESVVDDSQLPKDRFSAERLKGVDSTLKIQPAELGDSAMYLCASRFTGNEKLFFGSGTQLSVL.

This clonotype was detected only a few times. The genes are TRBV7-4 and TRBJ1-2; possible D gene TRBD1, 6 bases. V lost 4 bases to trimming and J lost 6 bases, with 18 bases between them. Germline V gene data show CDR1 as SGHVT and CDR2 as SQSDAQ. The CDR3 extends over 15 amino acids. CDR3 DNA: TGTGCCAGCAGCTCCCCGACGGACAGAGGGGATGGCTACACCTTC. Its protein is CASSSPTDRGDGYTF.

The J gene is TRBJ2-7, the V gene TRBV12-3 or TRBV12-4; D unclear. Trimming took off 1 base at V and 5 bases at J, with 6 bases between the two ends. This CDR3 is built from 12 residues. The chain's CDR3 is CASSLGENEQYV. CDR3 nucleotide sequence: TGTGCCAGCAGTTTAGGGGAAAACGAGCAGTACGTC.